The clone carrying this T cell receptor (beta chain) was counted once. After removal of 3 bases from V and 0 bases from J, the junction contained 9 bases not matched to a gene. The CDR3 loop spans 18 amino acids. From germline, CDR1 is SNHLY and CDR2 FYNNEI. Individuals aged roughly 18 to 100 years were recruited from fewer than 30 US areas. The record originates from a study of blood T cell repertoires in COVID-19. Assay: immunoSEQ multiplex PCR; the TCRdb copy retains only in-frame clones and omits some. The table shows almost 350,000 clones, with around nine tenths occurring only once. The source material was PBMCs or T cells enriched from blood (not recorded which). The V gene is TRBV2, the J gene TRBJ1-5; 9 nucleotides agree with TRBD1. This receptor was identified in a woman between 25 and 40 years old who had been exposed to COVID-19. The CDR3 bases are TGTGCCAGCAGTGACCCGGGACAGGGCGCTTATAGCAATCAGCCCCAGCATTTT. Amino acids: CASSDPGQGAYSNQPQHF.